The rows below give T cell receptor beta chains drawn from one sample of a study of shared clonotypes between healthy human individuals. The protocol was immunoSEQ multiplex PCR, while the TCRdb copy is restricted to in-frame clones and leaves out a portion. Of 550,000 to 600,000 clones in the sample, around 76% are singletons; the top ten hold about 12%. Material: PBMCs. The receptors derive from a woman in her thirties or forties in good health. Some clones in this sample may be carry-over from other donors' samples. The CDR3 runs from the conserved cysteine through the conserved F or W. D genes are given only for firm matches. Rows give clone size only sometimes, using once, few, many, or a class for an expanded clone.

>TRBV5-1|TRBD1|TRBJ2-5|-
CASSLMPGGQETQYF
TGCGCCAGCAGCTTAATGCCAGGGGGCCAAGAGACCCAGTACTTC
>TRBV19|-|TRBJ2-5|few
CASSPLADYQETQYF
TGTGCCAGTAGTCCCCTCGCGGACTACCAAGAGACCCAGTACTTC
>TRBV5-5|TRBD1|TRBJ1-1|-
CASSFDRAEAFF
TGTGCCAGCAGTTTCGACAGGGCCGAAGCTTTCTTT
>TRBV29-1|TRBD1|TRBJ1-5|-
CSVRDSLNQPQHF
TGCAGCGTTAGGGACAGCCTAAATCAGCCCCAGCATTTT
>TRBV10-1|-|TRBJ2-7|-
CASRASLEQYF
TGCGCCAGCAGAGCTAGTTTAGAGCAGTACTTC
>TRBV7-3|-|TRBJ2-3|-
CASSPSGDTQYF
TGTGCCAGCAGCCCCTCGGGGGATACGCAGTATTTT
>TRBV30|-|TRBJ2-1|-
CAWRKQIWAVLNEQFF
TGTGCCTGGAGAAAGCAAATCTGGGCCGTTCTCAATGAGCAGTTCTTC
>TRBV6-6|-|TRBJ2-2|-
CASSYAGLNTGELFF
TGTGCCAGCAGTTACGCGGGCCTAAACACCGGGGAGCTGTTTTTT
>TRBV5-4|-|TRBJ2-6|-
CASSRREANVLTF
TGTGCCAGCAGCCGACGGGAGGCCAACGTCCTGACTTTC
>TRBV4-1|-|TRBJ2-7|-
CASSQTLSDSFYEQYF
TGCGCCAGCAGCCAAACTCTTTCGGACAGTTTCTACGAGCAGTACTTC
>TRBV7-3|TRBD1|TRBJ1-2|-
CASSSTGGADYGYTF
TGTGCCAGCAGCTCCACAGGGGGCGCGGACTATGGCTACACCTTC
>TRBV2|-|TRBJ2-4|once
CASSVFGNIAKNIQYF
TGTGCCAGCAGTGTGTTCGGTAATATAGCCAAAAACATTCAGTACTTC
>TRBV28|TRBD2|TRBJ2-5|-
CASSPRRSGRTQETQYF
TGTGCCAGCAGCCCAAGGCGTAGCGGGAGAACCCAAGAGACCCAGTACTTC
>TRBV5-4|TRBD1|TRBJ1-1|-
CASSAGTGLNTEAFF
TGTGCCAGCAGCGCCGGGACAGGGTTGAACACTGAAGCTTTCTTT
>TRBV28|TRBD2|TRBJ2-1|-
CASSGPREGPFYNEQFF
TGTGCCAGCAGCGGCCCGCGGGAGGGCCCGTTCTACAATGAGCAGTTCTTC
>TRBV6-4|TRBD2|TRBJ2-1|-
CASGAGGEQFF
TGTGCCAGCGGAGCGGGAGGGGAGCAGTTCTTC